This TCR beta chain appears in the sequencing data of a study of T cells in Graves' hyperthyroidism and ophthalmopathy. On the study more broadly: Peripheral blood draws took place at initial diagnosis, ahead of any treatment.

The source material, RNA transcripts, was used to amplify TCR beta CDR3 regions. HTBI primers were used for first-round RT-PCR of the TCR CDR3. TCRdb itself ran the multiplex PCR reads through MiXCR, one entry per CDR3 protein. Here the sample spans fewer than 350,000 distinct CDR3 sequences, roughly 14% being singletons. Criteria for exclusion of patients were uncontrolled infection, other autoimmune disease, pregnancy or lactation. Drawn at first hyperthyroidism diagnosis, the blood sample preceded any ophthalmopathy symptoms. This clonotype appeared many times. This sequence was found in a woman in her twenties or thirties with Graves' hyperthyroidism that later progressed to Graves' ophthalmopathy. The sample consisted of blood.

In DNA, the CDR3 is TGTGCCAGCAGTTCAATAGCGGGAGGGCCAGATACGCAGTATTTT. Translation: CASSSIAGGPDTQYF. The rearrangement uses TRBV28 and TRBJ2-3, with 11 bases matching TRBD2. V lost 4 bases to trimming and J lost 4 bases; unmatched junction nucleotides: 4. CDR3 length equals 15 residues. The germline CDR1 and CDR2 sequences are MDHEN and SYDVKM.